The 24 T cell receptor beta chains below were found in one sample sequenced in a study of radiation and T cells in renal cell carcinoma. Sequenced by immunoSEQ multiplex PCR; TCRdb stores in-frame clones only, minus some. The sample includes about 150,000 clones, over 80% of them seen just once. Described time point: blood 2 weeks post-SBRT. The treatment: 15 Gy SBRT to primary tumor, nephrectomy 4 weeks later. The specimen comprised blood, sampled from a patient whose treatment included radiotherapy and nephrectomy. These receptors originate from a woman aged 45 to 65 with renal cell carcinoma.

V and J are TRBV7-2 and TRBJ1-1, with D perhaps matching TRBD1 (6 bases). The CDR3 totals 15 residues. With 5 bases removed from V and 3 bases from J, the gap between germline ends came to 16 bases. CDR1 SGHTA and CDR2 FQGNSA come from the germline V gene. The CDR3 spells CASSLQGFMDTEAFF. In DNA, the CDR3 is TGTGCCAGCAGCCTACAGGGCTTCATGGACACTGAAGCTTTCTTT.

The J gene is TRBJ2-7, the V gene TRBV4-1; D is possibly TRBD2 (6 bases). The CDR3 spans 12 residues. Deletions cut 5 bases from V and 4 bases from J, with 9 bases between. Germline CDR1 and CDR2: MGHRA and YSYEKL. The CDR3 protein is CASSAGPYEQYF. In DNA form, the CDR3 reads TGCGCCAGCAGCGCGGGACCTTACGAGCAGTACTTC.

J is TRBJ2-5 and V is TRBV6-1, with 8 bases matching TRBD2. With 2 bases clipped from V and 2 bases from J, the junction kept 1 base outside the gene matches. Germline assignment: CDR1 MNHNS and CDR2 SASEGT. This CDR3 is built from 14 residues. The CDR3 DNA sequence: TGTGCCAGCAGTGAAAAGCGGGGGCAAGAGACCCAGTACTTC. Translation: CASSEKRGQETQYF.

The rearrangement joins TRBV30 to TRBJ2-5, with D possibly TRBD1 on 6 matching bases. The germline CDR1 and CDR2 sequences are GTSNPN and SVGIG (reference sequence). The V and J ends lost 0 bases and 2 bases respectively, with 10 bases between them. The CDR3 contains 14 residues. For the CDR3, the DNA is TGTGCCTGGAGTGTGACAGGCCCACAAGAGACCCAGTACTTC. Translating gives CAWSVTGPQETQYF.

This clone was counted between two and nine times. V gene TRBV5-8 combines with J gene TRBJ2-7; perhaps D is TRBD1 or TRBD2 (6 bases each). V lost 7 bases and J lost 4, with 21 bases in between. CDR1 and CDR2 (germline): SGHTS, YDEGEE. The CDR3 totals 15 residues. CDR3 residues: CASDSYMRGEYEQYF. The CDR3 bases are TGTGCCAGCGACTCCTATATGAGGGGGGAATACGAGCAGTACTTC.

The rearrangement uses TRBV11-2 and TRBJ1-2; perhaps TRBD1 as D (5 bases). Germline CDR1 SGHAT, CDR2 FQNNGV. The CDR3 has 16 residues. The germline V and J ends were trimmed by 4 bases and 2 bases, with 17 bases remaining between them. CDR3 amino acids: CASSWTGGRENYGYTF. The CDR3 DNA reads TGTGCCAGCAGCTGGACGGGGGGGAGGGAAAACTATGGCTACACCTTC.

The V gene is TRBV18, the J gene TRBJ1-1; 8 bases are a match to TRBD1. The CDR3 is 14 amino acids. Losses at the gene ends were 4 bases for V and 5 bases for J; bases not matched to a gene: 6. CDR1 is KGHSH, CDR2 LQKENI, per germline. This CDR3 reads CASSLQGGETEAFF. The CDR3 bases are TGTGCCAGCTCACTACAGGGGGGAGAGACTGAAGCTTTCTTT.

This chain joins TRBV19 and TRBJ2-5; 8 nucleotides line up with TRBD1. Losses at the gene ends were 5 bases for V and 5 bases for J; bases not matched to a gene: 4. Germline CDR1 is LNHDA and CDR2 is SQIVND (reference sequence). The CDR3 has 13 amino acids. Here the CDR3 reads CASSGQGLETQYF. The CDR3 DNA reads as TGTGCCAGTAGTGGACAGGGATTGGAGACCCAGTACTTC.

This clone was counted only a few times. The CDR3 sequence is CASTTLAGVNTGELFF. The DNA for the CDR3 is TGTGCCAGTACCACACTAGCGGGGGTGAACACCGGGGAGCTGTTTTTT. The V and J genes are TRBV19 and TRBJ2-2; 11 bases are shared with TRBD2. Trimming took 7 bases from V and 1 from J; bases not matched to a gene: 5. Per the germline V gene, CDR1 is LNHDA and CDR2 is SQIVND (reference sequence). CDR3 size: 16 residues. Looking up the rest from reference TRBV19 and TRBJ2-2 gives the full variable domain: DGGITQSPKYLFRKEGQNVTLSCEQNLNHDAMYWYRQDPGQGLRLIYYSQIVNDFQKGDIAEGYSVSREKKESFPLTVTSAQKNPTAFYLCASTTLAGVNTGELFFGEGSRLTVL.

This clone appeared many times. The chain carries TRBV11-2 and TRBJ2-1, with 7 positions matching TRBD1. There are 14 residues in the CDR3. Unmatched junction bases numbered 4, after V lost 4 bases and J lost 4 bases. The germline V gene has CDR1 SGHAT and CDR2 FQNNGV. The CDR3 is CASSSRQGYNEQFF. The CDR3, as DNA: TGTGCCAGCAGCTCGAGACAGGGTTACAATGAGCAGTTCTTC. Full variable domain (rest looked up from reference TRBV11-2 and TRBJ2-1): EAGVAQSPRYKIIEKRQSVAFWCNPISGHATLYWYQQILGQGPKLLIQFQNNGVVDDSQLPKDRFSAERLKGVDSTLKIQPAKLEDSAVYLCASSSRQGYNEQFFGPGTRLTVL.

The CDR3 reads CASSVTGYGYTF. The DNA of the CDR3 is TGTGCCAGCAGCGTTACAGGGTATGGCTACACCTTC. The chain joins TRBV9 to TRBJ1-2; D is perhaps TRBD1 (6 bases). Trimming took off 2 bases at V and 5 bases at J, with 7 bases between the two ends. Germline assignment: CDR1 SGDLS and CDR2 YYNGEE. This CDR3 is built from 12 residues.

The V gene is TRBV5-1, the J gene TRBJ2-1, with 9 nucleotides matching TRBD2. V shed 7 bases, J shed 2 bases, and the junction held 4 bases outside the gene matches. Germline values: CDR1 SGHRS, CDR2 YFSETQ. There are 14 residues in the CDR3. For the CDR3, the DNA is TGCGCCAGCGAAGCGGGGGGCACCTACAATGAGCAGTTCTTC. Translating it yields CASEAGGTYNEQFF. Full variable domain (remainder filled in from reference TRBV5-1 and TRBJ2-1): KAGVTQTPRYLIKTRGQQVTLSCSPISGHRSVSWYQQTPGQGLQFLFEYFSETQRNKGNFPGRFSGRQFSNSRSEMNVSTLELGDSALYLCASEAGGTYNEQFFGPGTRLTVL.

V usage is TRBV7-9 and J usage is TRBJ1-5; D might be TRBD1 (6 bases). The CDR3 loop spans 13 amino acids. In germline, CDR1 is SEHNR, CDR2 FQNEAQ (reference sequence). V gave up 6 bases and J gave up 4 bases, with 10 bases separating them. Here the CDR3 reads CASSLQGNQPQHF. The CDR3 nucleotides are TGTGCCAGCAGTCTGCAGGGGAATCAGCCCCAGCATTTT.

V and J are TRBV7-8 and TRBJ1-4, with D unclear. The CDR3 loop spans 17 amino acids. Trimming stripped 1 base from V and 1 base from J, with 13 bases between. Per the germline V gene, CDR1 is SGHVS and CDR2 is FQNEAQ. CDR3 bases: TGTGCCAGCAGCTTAGACCGGGTGGCCGTAACTAATGAAAAACTGTTTTTT. This encodes CASSLDRVAVTNEKLFF.

This chain links TRBV4-1 with TRBJ2-5, with unresolved D. Germline values: CDR1 MGHRA, CDR2 YSYEKL. There are 14 residues in the CDR3. V was shortened by 1 base and J by 5 bases, with 11 bases between the two germline ends. The CDR3, as DNA: TGCGCCAGCAGCCAAGGAGGTGTTGGGGAGACCCAGTACTTC. This encodes CASSQGGVGETQYF.

This clone occurred a few times. The CDR3 DNA reads TGCGCCAGCAGCTTGCAGGGGCCCATGAACACTGAAGCTTTCTTT. This translates into CASSLQGPMNTEAFF. The chain has TRBV5-1 and TRBJ1-1; D possibly corresponds to TRBD1 (6 bases). Between the trimmed V and J ends, which lost 1 base and 0 bases, there was a span of 10 bases. This CDR3 comprises 15 residues. Germline V gives CDR1 SGHRS, CDR2 YFSETQ.

The rearrangement uses TRBV7-3 and TRBJ2-3, with D perhaps TRBD2 (6 bases). This CDR3 comprises 17 residues. V lost 2 bases and J lost 1, with 16 bases in between. Looked up from germline, CDR1 is SGHTA and CDR2 is FQGTGA. CDR3: CASSLGSLASGTDTQYF. CDR3 nucleotides: TGTGCCAGCAGCTTAGGATCCCTAGCGTCGGGCACAGATACGCAGTATTTT.

J is TRBJ1-6 and V is TRBV19, with D tentatively TRBD1 (5 bases). This CDR3 region has 15 residues. Germline V gene sequence: CDR1 LNHDA, CDR2 SQIVND (reference sequence). Trimming shortened V by 3 bases and J by 7 bases, and 13 bases separated the two germline ends. The CDR3: CASSIAREGNSPLHF. The CDR3 bases are TGTGCCAGTAGTATTGCCAGGGAGGGGAATTCACCCCTCCACTTT.

V and J are TRBV6-5 and TRBJ2-5, with 7 positions matching TRBD1. CDR1 is MNHEY, CDR2 SVGAGI, per germline. The CDR3 is 16 residues long. Trimming took 0 bases from V and 4 from J; bases not matched to a gene: 8. The CDR3 is CASSYSLDRVRETQYF. CDR3 DNA sequence: TGTGCCAGCAGTTACTCGTTAGACAGGGTTCGAGAGACCCAGTACTTC.

The V and J genes are TRBV5-5 and TRBJ1-1; D may be TRBD1 (5 bases). Germline V gene data show CDR1 as SGHKS and CDR2 as YYEKEE (reference sequence). Trimming took off 3 bases at V and 5 bases at J, with 11 bases between the two ends. This CDR3 region has 13 residues. The DNA for the CDR3 is TGTGCCAGCAGCTGGGGAGGGGAGACTGAAGCTTTCTTT. This encodes CASSWGGETEAFF.

As regards this clone: At one end the junction does not follow the germline gene, possibly because of a read error. The chain uses TRBV19 and TRBJ2-3; 9 nucleotides match TRBD1. There are 15 residues in the CDR3. Germline V lookup: CDR1 LNHDA, CDR2 SQIVND (reference sequence). The CDR3 DNA reads as TGTGCCAGTAGTCTGGACAGGGGTCCCACATATACGCAGTATTTT. Amino acid sequence: CASSLDRGPTYTQYF.

V is TRBV7-2 and J is TRBJ2-3; 11 bases are shared with TRBD2. The CDR3 is made up of 15 amino acids. Germline V gene data show CDR1 as SGHTA and CDR2 as FQGNSA. The V segment lost 1 base and the J segment 3 bases; nucleotides outside the gene matches: 0. The CDR3 DNA sequence: TGTGCCAGCAGCTTAGTAGCGGGGGGGACAGATACGCAGTATTTT. Protein sequence: CASSLVAGGTDTQYF.

This clone has a single count. The chain links TRBV5-4 to TRBJ2-5; 10 nucleotides align to TRBD2. The CDR3 extends over 15 amino acids. Unmatched junction bases numbered 4, after V lost 1 base and J lost 4 bases. Germline V gene lookup returns CDR1 SGHNT and CDR2 YYREEE (reference sequence). The CDR3 is CASSLSGGALETQYF. Here the CDR3 DNA reads TGTGCCAGCAGCTTGAGCGGGGGGGCCTTAGAGACCCAGTACTTC.

This chain connects TRBV9 to TRBJ1-1; D not certain. This CDR3 spans 13 amino acids. V was cut by 0 bases and J by 1 base, with 4 bases left in between. CDR1 SGDLS and CDR2 YYNGEE come from the germline V gene. CDR3 in amino acids: CASSVEPNTEAFF. Written as DNA, the CDR3 is TGTGCCAGCAGCGTAGAACCGAACACTGAAGCTTTCTTT.